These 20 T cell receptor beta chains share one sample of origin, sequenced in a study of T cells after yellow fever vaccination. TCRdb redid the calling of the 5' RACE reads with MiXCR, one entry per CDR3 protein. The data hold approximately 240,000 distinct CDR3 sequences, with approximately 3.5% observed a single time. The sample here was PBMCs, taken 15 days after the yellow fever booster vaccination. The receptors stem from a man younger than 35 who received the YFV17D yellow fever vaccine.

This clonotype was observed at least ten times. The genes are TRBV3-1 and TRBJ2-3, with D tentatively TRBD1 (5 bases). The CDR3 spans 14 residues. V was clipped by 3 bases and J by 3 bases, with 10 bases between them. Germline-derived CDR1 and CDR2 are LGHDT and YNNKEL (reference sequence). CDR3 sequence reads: CASSQSTATDTQYF. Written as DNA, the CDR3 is TGTGCCAGCAGCCAGTCGACAGCGACAGATACGCAGTATTTT.

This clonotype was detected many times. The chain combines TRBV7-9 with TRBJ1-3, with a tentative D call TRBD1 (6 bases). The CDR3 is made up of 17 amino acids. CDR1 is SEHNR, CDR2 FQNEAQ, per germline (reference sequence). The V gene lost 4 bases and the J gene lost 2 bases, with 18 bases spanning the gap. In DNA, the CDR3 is TGTGCCAGCAGCTATCTCCGGGGGGGGGCGCCTGGAAACACCATATATTTT. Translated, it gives CASSYLRGGAPGNTIYF. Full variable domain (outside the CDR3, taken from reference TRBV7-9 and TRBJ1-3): DTGVSQNPRHKITKRGQNVTFRCDPISEHNRLYWYRQTLGQGPEFLTYFQNEAQLEKSRLLSDRFSAERPKGSFSTLEIQRTEQGDSAMYLCASSYLRGGAPGNTIYFGEGSWLTVV.

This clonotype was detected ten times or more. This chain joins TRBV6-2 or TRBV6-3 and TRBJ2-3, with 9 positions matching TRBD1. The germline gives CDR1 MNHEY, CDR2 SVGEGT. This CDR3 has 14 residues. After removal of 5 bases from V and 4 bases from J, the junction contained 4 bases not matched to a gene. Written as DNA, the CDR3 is TGTGCCAGCAGTAAGGGACAGGGCGCAGATACGCAGTATTTT. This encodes CASSKGQGADTQYF.

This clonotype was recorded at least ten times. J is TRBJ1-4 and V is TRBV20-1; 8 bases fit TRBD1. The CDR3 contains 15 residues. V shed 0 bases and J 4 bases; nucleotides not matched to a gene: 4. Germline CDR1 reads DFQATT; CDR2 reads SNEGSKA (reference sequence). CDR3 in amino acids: CSARDPQGVNEKLFF. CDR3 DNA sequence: TGCAGTGCTAGAGATCCACAGGGGGTTAATGAAAAACTGTTTTTT.

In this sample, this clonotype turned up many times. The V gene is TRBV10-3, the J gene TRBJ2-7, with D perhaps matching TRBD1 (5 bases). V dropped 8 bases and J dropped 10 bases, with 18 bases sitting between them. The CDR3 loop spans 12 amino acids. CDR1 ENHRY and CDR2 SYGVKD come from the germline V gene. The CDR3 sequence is CAIGATLGYQYV. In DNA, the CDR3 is TGTGCCATCGGGGCGACCCTAGGCTACCAGTACGTC.

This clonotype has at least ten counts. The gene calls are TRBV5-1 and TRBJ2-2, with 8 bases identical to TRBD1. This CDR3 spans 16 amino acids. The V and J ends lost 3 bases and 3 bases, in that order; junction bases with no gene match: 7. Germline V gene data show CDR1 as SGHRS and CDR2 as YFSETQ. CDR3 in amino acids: CASSYRGNADTGELFF. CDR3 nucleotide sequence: TGCGCCAGCAGCTACAGGGGGAACGCGGACACCGGGGAGCTGTTTTTT. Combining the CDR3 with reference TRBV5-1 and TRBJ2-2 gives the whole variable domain KAGVTQTPRYLIKTRGQQVTLSCSPISGHRSVSWYQQTPGQGLQFLFEYFSETQRNKGNFPGRFSGRQFSNSRSEMNVSTLELGDSALYLCASSYRGNADTGELFFGEGSRLTVL.

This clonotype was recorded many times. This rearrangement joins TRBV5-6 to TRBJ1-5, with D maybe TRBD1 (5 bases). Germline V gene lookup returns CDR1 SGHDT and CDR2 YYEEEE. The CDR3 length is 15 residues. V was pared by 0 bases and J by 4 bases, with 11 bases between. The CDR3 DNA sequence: TGTGCCAGCAGCTTGGGGCCGGGGGTTAATCAGCCCCAGCATTTT. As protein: CASSLGPGVNQPQHF.

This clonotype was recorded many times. The CDR3 nucleotides read TGCAGTGCTAGAGCGAACAGGGGGCCTGGGCAGTTCTTC. This sequence encodes CSARANRGPGQFF. The genes are TRBV20-1 and TRBJ2-1; 9 bases are a match to TRBD1. V lost 1 base to trimming and J lost 12 bases; unmatched junction nucleotides: 7. The CDR3 sequence is 13 residues long. Germline V lookup: CDR1 DFQATT, CDR2 SNEGSKA (reference sequence).

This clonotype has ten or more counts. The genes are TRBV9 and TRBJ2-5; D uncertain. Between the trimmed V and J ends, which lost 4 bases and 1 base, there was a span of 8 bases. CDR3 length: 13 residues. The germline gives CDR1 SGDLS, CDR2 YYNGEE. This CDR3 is CASSRATQETQYF. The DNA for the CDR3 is TGTGCCAGCAGCCGGGCTACCCAAGAGACCCAGTACTTC.

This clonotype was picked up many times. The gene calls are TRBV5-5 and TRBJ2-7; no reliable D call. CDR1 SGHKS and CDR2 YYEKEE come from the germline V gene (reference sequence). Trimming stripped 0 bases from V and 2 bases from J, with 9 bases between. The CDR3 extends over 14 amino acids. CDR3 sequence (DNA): TGTGCCAGCAGCTTGGCCCTCCAAGCCTACGAGCAGTACGTC. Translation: CASSLALQAYEQYV.

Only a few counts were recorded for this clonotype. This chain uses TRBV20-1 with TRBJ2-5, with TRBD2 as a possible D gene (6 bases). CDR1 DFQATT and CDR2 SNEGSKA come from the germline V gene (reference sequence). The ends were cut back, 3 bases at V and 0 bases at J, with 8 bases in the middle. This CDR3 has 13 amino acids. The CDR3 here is CSASPGDQETQYF. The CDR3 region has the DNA TGCAGTGCTAGCCCGGGGGACCAAGAGACCCAGTACTTC.

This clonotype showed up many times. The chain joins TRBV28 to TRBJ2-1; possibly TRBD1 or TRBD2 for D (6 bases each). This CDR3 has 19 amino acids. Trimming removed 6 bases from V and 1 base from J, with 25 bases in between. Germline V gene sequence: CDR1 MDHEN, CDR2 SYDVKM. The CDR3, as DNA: TGTGCCAGCAGCGGGGGCAGGCACACCGGTACTAGATCCTACAATGAGCAGTTCTTC. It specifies CASSGGRHTGTRSYNEQFF.

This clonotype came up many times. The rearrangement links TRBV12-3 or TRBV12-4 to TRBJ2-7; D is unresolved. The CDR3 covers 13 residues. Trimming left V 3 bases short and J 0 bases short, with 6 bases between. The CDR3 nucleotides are TGTGCCAGCAGTTTTCGTGTCTCCTACGAGCAGTACGTC. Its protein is CASSFRVSYEQYV.

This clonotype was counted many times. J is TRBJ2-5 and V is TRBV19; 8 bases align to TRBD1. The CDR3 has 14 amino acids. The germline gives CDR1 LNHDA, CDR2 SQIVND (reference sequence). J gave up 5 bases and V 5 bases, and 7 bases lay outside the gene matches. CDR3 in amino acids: CASSFGTGLETQYF. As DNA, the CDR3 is TGTGCCAGTAGTTTCGGGACAGGTTTGGAGACCCAGTACTTC.

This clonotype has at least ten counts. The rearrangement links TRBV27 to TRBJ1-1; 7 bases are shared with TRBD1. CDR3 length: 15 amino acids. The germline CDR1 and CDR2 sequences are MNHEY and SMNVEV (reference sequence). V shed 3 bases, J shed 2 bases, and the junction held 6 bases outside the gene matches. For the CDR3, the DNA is TGTGCCAGCAGTTTTATGACAGGGCTCAACACTGAAGCTTTCTTT. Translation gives CASSFMTGLNTEAFF.

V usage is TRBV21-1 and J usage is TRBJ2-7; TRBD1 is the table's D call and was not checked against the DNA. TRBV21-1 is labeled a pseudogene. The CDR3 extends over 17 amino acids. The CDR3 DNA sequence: TGTGCCAGCAGCCCCCCTGGACGTCAGGGGCAAACCTACGAGCAGTACTTC. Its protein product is CASSPPGRQGQTYEQYF.

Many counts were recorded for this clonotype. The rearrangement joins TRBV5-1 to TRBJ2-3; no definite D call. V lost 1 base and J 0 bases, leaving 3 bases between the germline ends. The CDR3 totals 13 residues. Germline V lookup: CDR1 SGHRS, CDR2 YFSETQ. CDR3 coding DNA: TGCGCCAGCAGCTTGTTAAGCACAGATACGCAGTATTTT. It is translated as CASSLLSTDTQYF.

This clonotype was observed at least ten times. For the CDR3, the DNA is TGCGCCAGCAGCTTTACAGGGGGGGGAACTGAAGCTTTCTTT. Amino acids: CASSFTGGGTEAFF. The chain uses TRBV5-1 and TRBJ1-1, with TRBD1 identical over 8 bases. The CDR3 runs to 14 residues. The ends lost 2 bases at V and 5 bases at J; junction bases unmatched: 5. Germline V lookup: CDR1 SGHRS, CDR2 YFSETQ. The whole variable domain, filled in from reference TRBV5-1 and TRBJ1-1, reads KAGVTQTPRYLIKTRGQQVTLSCSPISGHRSVSWYQQTPGQGLQFLFEYFSETQRNKGNFPGRFSGRQFSNSRSEMNVSTLELGDSALYLCASSFTGGGTEAFFGQGTRLTVV.

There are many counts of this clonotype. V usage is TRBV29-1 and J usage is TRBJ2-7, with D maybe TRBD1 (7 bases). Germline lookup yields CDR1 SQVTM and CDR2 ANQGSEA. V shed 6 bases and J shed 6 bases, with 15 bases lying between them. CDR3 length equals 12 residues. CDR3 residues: CSVTGLEGEQYV. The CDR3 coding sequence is TGCAGCGTGACAGGGTTGGAGGGCGAGCAGTACGTC.

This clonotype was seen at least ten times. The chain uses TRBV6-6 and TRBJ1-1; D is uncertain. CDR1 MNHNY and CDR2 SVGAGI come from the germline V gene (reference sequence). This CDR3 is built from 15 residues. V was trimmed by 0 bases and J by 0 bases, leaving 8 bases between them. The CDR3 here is CASSYSTALNTEAFF. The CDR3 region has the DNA TGTGCCAGCAGTTACTCGACGGCGCTGAACACTGAAGCTTTCTTT.